A single sample is the source of the 28 T cell receptor beta chains below, sequenced in a study of T cell changes during pregnancy in multiple sclerosis. Produced via immunoSEQ multiplex PCR; TCRdb's table is partial and in-frame only. The sample yields some 31,000 clones, around 89% seen once. This sample comprised CD8+ T cells from peripheral blood mononuclear cells, obtained in the second trimester of pregnancy. All receptors derive from a female donor with multiple sclerosis, enrolled in a pregnancy study.

This chain uses TRBV6-5 with TRBJ2-3; 9 nucleotides match TRBD1. Trimming cost V 8 bases and J 5 bases; bases outside gene matches: 8. Germline V gene lookup returns CDR1 MNHEY and CDR2 SVGAGI. This CDR3 is built from 14 residues. This CDR3 reads CASATGGWGDTQYF. CDR3 DNA sequence: TGTGCCAGCGCTACAGGGGGCTGGGGAGATACGCAGTATTTT.

This chain joins TRBV6-1 and TRBJ1-4, with D possibly matching TRBD1 (6 bases). The ends were cut back, 2 bases at V and 8 bases at J, with 18 bases in the middle. The CDR3 has 16 residues. Germline assignment: CDR1 MNHNS and CDR2 SASEGT. This CDR3 reads CASSEPVHREGEKLFF. Here the CDR3 DNA reads TGTGCCAGCAGTGAACCCGTCCACAGGGAGGGGGAAAAACTGTTTTTT.

The rearrangement joins TRBV5-6 to TRBJ2-7; TRBD2 agrees at 7 bases. Germline V CDR1 and CDR2: SGHDT, YYEEEE. The CDR3 runs to 14 residues. The V gene end was trimmed by 2 bases and the J gene end by 2 bases; junction bases not matched to a gene: 4. CDR3 DNA sequence: TGTGCCAGCAGCTTTGAGAGCGGGGCCTACGAGCAGTACTTC. Its translation is CASSFESGAYEQYF.

The gene calls are TRBV14 and TRBJ1-5; 8 nucleotides line up with TRBD1. Germline V CDR1 and CDR2: SGHDN, FVKESK. Trimming at V came to 7 bases and at J to 4 bases, leaving 15 bases not matched to a gene. This CDR3 comprises 17 residues. CDR3 sequence (DNA): TGTGCCAGCAAGGGAAGTCTCCGGGACAGGCAAAATCAGCCCCAGCATTTT. Its translation is CASKGSLRDRQNQPQHF.

This rearrangement joins TRBV7-9 to TRBJ2-5, with 16 positions matching TRBD2. Germline trimming cut 5 bases from V and 5 bases from J; bases unmatched to any gene: 11. This CDR3 comprises 18 residues. Germline CDR1 reads SEHNR; CDR2 reads FQNEAQ (reference sequence). The CDR3 here is CASSPPGLAGGPGETQYF. Written as DNA, the CDR3 is TGTGCCAGCAGCCCCCCGGGACTAGCGGGAGGGCCCGGGGAGACCCAGTACTTC.

The chain links TRBV5-5 to TRBJ1-2, with 9 bases matching TRBD1. Germline CDR1 is SGHKS and CDR2 is YYEKEE (reference sequence). The CDR3 runs 14 residues. With 1 base clipped from V and 3 bases from J, the junction kept 1 base outside the gene matches. This chain's CDR3 is CASSLRTGDYGYTF. The CDR3, as DNA: TGTGCCAGCAGCTTGAGGACAGGGGACTATGGCTACACCTTC. Variable domain in full (rest from reference TRBV5-5 and TRBJ1-2): DAGVTQSPTHLIKTRGQQVTLRCSPISGHKSVSWYQQVLGQGPQFIFQYYEKEERGRGNFPDRFSARQFPNYSSELNVNALLLGDSALYLCASSLRTGDYGYTFGSGTRLTVV.

Comments on this clone: Other DNA sequences within the sample encode an identical CDR3. V and J are TRBV29-1 and TRBJ2-1; tentatively, D is TRBD2 (6 bases). From germline, CDR1 is SQVTM and CDR2 ANQGSEA. The CDR3 is made up of 13 amino acids. V was pared by 4 bases and J by 4 bases, with 11 bases between. This CDR3 is CSVGRDSYNEQFF. Written as DNA, the CDR3 is TGCAGCGTTGGGCGGGATTCTTACAATGAGCAGTTCTTC.

The CDR3, as DNA: TGTGCCATCAGTGCTGGTCTAGAGGAGACCCAGTACTTC. This encodes CAISAGLEETQYF. The chain has TRBV10-3 and TRBJ2-5, with no clear D. Trimming took 4 bases from V and 5 from J, leaving 11 bases between them. Germline assignment: CDR1 ENHRY and CDR2 SYGVKD. This CDR3 is 13 amino acids long.

This sequence joins TRBV10-3 and TRBJ2-7; possibly TRBD2 for D (6 bases). V was cut by 2 bases and J by 6 bases, with 20 bases left in between. The CDR3 totals 16 residues. Germline values: CDR1 ENHRY, CDR2 SYGVKD. This chain's CDR3 is CAISEARTGPGAEQYF. The DNA for the CDR3 is TGTGCCATCAGTGAGGCGCGGACGGGTCCGGGAGCCGAGCAGTACTTC.

V and J are TRBV27 and TRBJ2-1; a weak D match, TRBD2 (5 bases). Between the trimmed V and J ends, which lost 1 base and 4 bases, there was a span of 14 bases. The CDR3 consists of 16 residues. Germline CDR1 and CDR2: MNHEY and SMNVEV (reference sequence). CDR3 coding DNA: TGTGCCAGCAGTTTATATAGATCGGGGTTTTACAATGAGCAGTTCTTC. Its translation is CASSLYRSGFYNEQFF.

This clone was observed a single time. The chain joins TRBV28 to TRBJ1-5; possible D gene TRBD1, 5 bases. Germline V gene data show CDR1 as MDHEN and CDR2 as SYDVKM. CDR3 size: 12 residues. The V and J ends lost 6 bases and 6 bases respectively, with 9 bases between them. The CDR3 spells CASSWGGQPQHF. CDR3 in DNA: TGTGCCAGCAGCTGGGGGGGTCAGCCCCAGCATTTT.

The V gene is TRBV27, the J gene TRBJ1-1, with D perhaps matching TRBD1 (6 bases). Germline CDR1 is MNHEY and CDR2 is SMNVEV (reference sequence). The CDR3 is 14 amino acids. With 3 bases removed from V and 5 bases from J, the gap between germline ends came to 13 bases. CDR3 sequence reads: CASSFRDRRTEAFF. The CDR3 nucleotides read TGTGCCAGCAGTTTCCGAGACAGGAGAACTGAAGCTTTCTTT.

This clone was found once. V is TRBV2 and J is TRBJ2-7; 10 nucleotides align to TRBD2. The CDR3 sequence is 17 residues long. The germline V gene encodes CDR1 SNHLY and CDR2 FYNNEI. The J segment lost 5 bases and the V segment lost 3 bases, leaving 13 bases of the junction unmatched. The CDR3 protein is CASSDASSSGRTDEQYF. In nucleotides, the CDR3 is TGTGCCAGCAGTGATGCCTCCTCTAGCGGGAGAACCGACGAGCAGTACTTC. The full variable domain, its missing parts supplied by reference TRBV2 and TRBJ2-7, is EPEVTQTPSHQVTQMGQEVILRCVPISNHLYFYWYRQILGQKVEFLVSFYNNEISEKSEIFDDQFSVERPDGSNFTLKIRSTKLEDSAMYFCASSDASSSGRTDEQYFGPGTRLTVT.

V is TRBV7-9 and J is TRBJ2-7, with a tentative D call TRBD1 (6 bases). The CDR3 runs to 13 residues. V dropped 6 bases and J dropped 3 bases, with 12 bases sitting between them. Germline CDR1 reads SEHNR; CDR2 reads FQNEAQ (reference sequence). CDR3 region: CASSPAGDYEQYF. Here the CDR3 DNA reads TGTGCCAGCAGTCCCGCAGGGGACTACGAGCAGTACTTC.

The rearrangement joins TRBV6-5 to TRBJ1-2, with TRBD1 identical over 7 bases. The germline gives CDR1 MNHEY, CDR2 SVGAGI. This CDR3 has 13 amino acids. The V and J ends lost 5 bases and 8 bases, in that order; junction bases with no gene match: 8. Here the CDR3 reads CASSLGTVNGYTF. The CDR3, as DNA: TGTGCCAGCAGTCTCGGGACAGTCAACGGCTACACCTTC.

The chain employs TRBV7-9 and TRBJ2-3; the match to TRBD2 covers 13 bases. J was trimmed by 4 bases and V by 5 bases; bases with no gene match: 9. Germline CDR1 SEHNR, CDR2 FQNEAQ (reference sequence). There are 17 residues in the CDR3. The DNA for the CDR3 is TGTGCCAGCAGCGCGCGACTAGCGGGAGGTCAAGCAGATACGCAGTATTTT. Encoded protein: CASSARLAGGQADTQYF.

The chain uses TRBV2 and TRBJ2-7, with D uncertain. V lost 3 bases and J lost 3, with 9 bases in between. This CDR3 region has 13 residues. The germline CDR1 and CDR2 sequences are SNHLY and FYNNEI. The CDR3 region has the DNA TGTGCCAGCAGTGATCATTCGGTCTACGAGCAGTACTTC. It yields the protein CASSDHSVYEQYF.

V is TRBV14 and J is TRBJ2-3; no definite D call. This CDR3 contains 17 residues. Germline lookup yields CDR1 SGHDN and CDR2 FVKESK. V dropped 0 bases and J dropped 2 bases, with 15 bases sitting between them. CDR3 bases: TGTGCCAGCAGCCAAGATCACTGGGCTACCCACACAGATACGCAGTATTTT. It codes for CASSQDHWATHTDTQYF.

The chain links TRBV4-3 to TRBJ2-1; D not resolved. In germline, CDR1 is LGHNA, CDR2 YSLEER. The V and J ends lost 0 bases and 6 bases respectively, with 6 bases between them. There are 13 residues in the CDR3. CDR3 nucleotides: TGCGCCAGCAGCCAAGATCCGGTCAATGAGCAGTTCTTC. Encoded protein: CASSQDPVNEQFF.

V is TRBV15 and J is TRBJ1-4; 10 bases agree with TRBD1. V shed 4 bases, J shed 6 bases, and the junction held 8 bases outside the gene matches. This CDR3 is built from 16 residues. Germline V lookup: CDR1 LNHNV, CDR2 YYDKDF (reference sequence). The CDR3 spells CATSKGVGTGDEKLFF. CDR3 DNA: TGTGCCACCAGCAAGGGAGTCGGGACAGGGGATGAAAAACTGTTTTTT.

V is TRBV7-9 and J is TRBJ2-1; 8 bases agree with TRBD2. V shed 0 bases, J shed 7 bases, and the junction held 5 bases outside the gene matches. Per germline, CDR1 SEHNR and CDR2 FQNEAQ (reference sequence). This CDR3 has 15 amino acids. The CDR3 region has the DNA TGTGCCAGCAGCTTAGCAGGGACTAGTGGGAATGAGCAGTTCTTC. Translating it yields CASSLAGTSGNEQFF.

This clone has a single count. The V gene is TRBV6-5, the J gene TRBJ2-3, with TRBD2 as a possible D gene (5 bases). The CDR3 totals 15 residues. Germline CDR1 MNHEY, CDR2 SVGAGI. Trimming shortened V by 6 bases and J by 5 bases, and 18 bases separated the two germline ends. CDR3 bases: TGTGCCAGCAGCGGACTCGACAATAGTGAAGATACGCAGTATTTT. It specifies CASSGLDNSEDTQYF.

The rearrangement joins TRBV4-3 to TRBJ2-1; TRBD2 aligns across 11 bases. CDR3 size: 17 residues. Looked up from germline, CDR1 is LGHNA and CDR2 is YSLEER. The junction had 10 bases not matched to a gene; V was cut back by 0 bases and J by 9 bases. The CDR3: CASSQDLLAGVRGEQFF. CDR3 bases: TGCGCCAGCAGCCAAGATTTACTAGCGGGAGTCAGGGGTGAGCAGTTCTTC.

The CDR3 region has the DNA TGTGCCAGCAGTTGGGTCAGGGCGAACACCGGGGAGCTGTTTTTT. Translated: CASSWVRANTGELFF. The chain joins TRBV28 to TRBJ2-2, with D possibly matching TRBD1 (5 bases). V lost 4 bases and J 0 bases, leaving 9 bases between the germline ends. From germline, CDR1 is MDHEN and CDR2 SYDVKM. The CDR3 has 15 amino acids.

This chain joins TRBV4-2 and TRBJ2-2; 7 bases line up with TRBD2. V shed 4 bases and J 4 bases; nucleotides not matched to a gene: 6. Germline-derived CDR1 and CDR2 are LGHNA and YNFKEQ. This CDR3 is built from 15 residues. The CDR3 bases are TGTGCCAGCAGCCCCGCGGGAGACCTCACCGGGGAGCTGTTTTTT. Its translation is CASSPAGDLTGELFF.

The chain joins TRBV5-6 to TRBJ2-7, with a possible D match to TRBD2 (5 bases). Per the germline V gene, CDR1 is SGHDT and CDR2 is YYEEEE. The CDR3 loop spans 15 amino acids. Trimming stripped 2 bases from V and 7 bases from J, with 19 bases between. The CDR3 is CASSLNPRGTIEQYF. CDR3 sequence (DNA): TGTGCCAGCAGCTTAAATCCCCGGGGAACGATAGAGCAGTACTTC.

The chain has TRBV29-1 and TRBJ1-2; D remains unclear. Trimming removed 1 base at V and 2 bases at J, with 11 bases between. Germline loops: CDR1 SQVTM, CDR2 ANQGSEA. The CDR3 is made up of 14 amino acids. CDR3 DNA sequence: TGCAGCGTTGAAGTCATGACCGGGAACTATGGCTACACCTTC. Translating gives CSVEVMTGNYGYTF.

The chain couples TRBV18 to TRBJ2-7, with D hard to call. V lost 0 bases and J 4 bases, leaving 7 bases between the germline ends. CDR3 size: 13 residues. Germline CDR1 KGHSH, CDR2 LQKENI. This CDR3 reads CASSPPRRYEQYF. In DNA, the CDR3 is TGTGCCAGCTCACCACCGCGGAGATACGAGCAGTACTTC.